This TCR beta chain emerged from a study of blood T cell repertoires in COVID-19. Per the germline V gene, CDR1 is SGHAT and CDR2 is FQNNGV. V lost 3 bases to trimming and J lost 8 bases; unmatched junction nucleotides: 5. The CDR3 consists of 16 residues. The assay was immunoSEQ multiplex PCR, and TCRdb's table has in-frame clones only and misses some. The sample consists of hundreds of thousands of clones, over 85% of them appearing once. The receptor was derived from a man aged 55 to 70 who had recovered from COVID-19. The specimen sequenced was PBMCs or T cells enriched from blood (not recorded which). This chain links TRBV11-2 with TRBJ2-1, with TRBD2 matching 15 bases. CDR3 loop: CASSFGLAGGPDEQFF. The CDR3 DNA reads TGTGCCAGCAGCTTCGGACTAGCGGGGGGGCCCGATGAGCAGTTCTTC.